The 29 T cell receptor beta chains in this list originate from one sample, sequenced in a study of blood T cell repertoires in COVID-19. Assay: immunoSEQ multiplex PCR; the TCRdb copy retains only in-frame clones and omits some. The table records a few hundred thousand clones, roughly 88% of them present only once. The sample taken for sequencing was peripheral blood. Every receptor here comes from a woman aged 25 to 39 with COVID-19, enrolled during active disease.

The chain is built from TRBV2 and TRBJ2-1; 13 nucleotides align to TRBD2. Trimming removed 7 bases from V and 6 bases from J; junction bases left unmatched: 3. CDR1 and CDR2 (germline): SNHLY, FYNNEI. The CDR3 spans 14 residues. Here the CDR3 DNA reads TGTGCCAGCAACAGACTAGCGGGGGGCAATGAGCAGTTCTTC. Translated, it gives CASNRLAGGNEQFF.

V and J are TRBV6-1 and TRBJ1-6, with 11 bases lining up with TRBD1. The CDR3 is made up of 16 amino acids. Germline V gene sequence: CDR1 MNHNS, CDR2 SASEGT. V lost 4 bases, J lost 14 bases, and 13 bases stayed unmatched. CDR3: CASSGYGQGAPMTLHF. The DNA of the CDR3 is TGTGCCAGCAGTGGATACGGACAGGGGGCACCTATGACCCTCCACTTT.

V usage is TRBV6-1 and J usage is TRBJ2-1, with TRBD2 matching 7 bases. The CDR3 loop spans 16 amino acids. The germline gives CDR1 MNHNS, CDR2 SASEGT. Trimming removed 4 bases from V and 0 bases from J; junction bases left unmatched: 6. The CDR3 protein is CASSVKRGRSYNEQFF. The CDR3 DNA is TGTGCCAGCAGTGTTAAGCGGGGTCGCTCCTACAATGAGCAGTTCTTC.

This rearrangement joins TRBV7-3 to TRBJ2-3, with TRBD2 matching over 12 bases. Germline V lookup: CDR1 SGHTA, CDR2 FQGTGA. The CDR3 runs 19 residues. J was trimmed by 4 bases and V by 5 bases; bases with no gene match: 16. The CDR3 sequence is CASSPGLAGLHGGADTQYF. In nucleotides, the CDR3 is TGTGCCAGCAGCCCGGGACTAGCGGGCCTCCATGGTGGGGCAGATACGCAGTATTTT.

The V and J genes are TRBV27 and TRBJ1-1; D remains unclear. With 2 bases removed from V and 7 bases from J, the gap between germline ends came to 11 bases. Germline values: CDR1 MNHEY, CDR2 SMNVEV (reference sequence). This CDR3 region has 13 residues. The CDR3 DNA reads as TGTGCCAGCAGTTTAACGGGGTCGGTTGAAGCTTTCTTT. Encoded protein: CASSLTGSVEAFF.

CDR3: CASSTTPNWRGGYEQYF. CDR3 coding DNA: TGTGCCAGCAGCACGACCCCTAACTGGCGAGGAGGCTACGAGCAGTACTTC. V is TRBV6-2 or TRBV6-3 and J is TRBJ2-7; the D gene is possibly TRBD2 (5 bases). The CDR3 loop spans 17 amino acids. Trimming took off 6 bases at V and 3 bases at J, with 24 bases between the two ends. Germline CDR1 and CDR2: MNHEY and SVGEGT.

The gene calls are TRBV28 and TRBJ2-1; D not certain. The length of the CDR3 is 12 residues. The ends were cut back, 1 base at V and 8 bases at J, with 6 bases in the middle. The germline CDR1 and CDR2 sequences are MDHEN and SYDVKM. Written as DNA, the CDR3 is TGTGCCAGCAGTTTATTCGTCCATGAGCAGTTCTTC. Its protein is CASSLFVHEQFF.

This rearrangement joins TRBV18 to TRBJ1-6, with TRBD1 matching over 9 bases. Germline CDR1 KGHSH, CDR2 LQKENI. This CDR3 spans 18 amino acids. J gave up 0 bases and V 3 bases, and 6 bases lay outside the gene matches. CDR3: CASSPDRGKNSYNSPLHF. Written as DNA, the CDR3 is TGTGCCAGCTCACCCGACAGGGGGAAGAACTCCTATAATTCACCCCTCCACTTT.

The gene calls are TRBV27 and TRBJ1-4; TRBD1 matches 8 bases. Trimming cost V 3 bases and J 7 bases; bases outside gene matches: 4. This CDR3 contains 14 residues. Germline CDR1 reads MNHEY; CDR2 reads SMNVEV (reference sequence). For the CDR3, the DNA is TGTGCCAGCAGTTTGGACAGGGTGGGTGAAAAACTGTTTTTT. Translation: CASSLDRVGEKLFF.

This clone was recorded only once. This chain connects TRBV4-1 to TRBJ1-2; possibly TRBD1 for D (5 bases). The CDR3 is 15 residues long. CDR1 is MGHRA, CDR2 YSYEKL, per germline. Trimming left V 1 base short and J 5 bases short, with 14 bases between. CDR3 sequence (DNA): TGCGCCAGCAGCCAAGCCCCCGGGGGATCTTATGGCTACACCTTC. The encoded protein is CASSQAPGGSYGYTF.

The CDR3 nucleotides are TGTGCCAGCAGCGATATCACAGCCGTATATGGCTACACCTTC. It translates to CASSDITAVYGYTF. This chain joins TRBV9 and TRBJ1-2; no clear D. Germline CDR1 SGDLS, CDR2 YYNGEE. V was shortened by 3 bases and J by 5 bases, with 14 bases between the two germline ends. The CDR3 covers 14 residues.

This sequence joins TRBV3-1 (or the pseudogene TRBV3-2) and TRBJ1-2, with no clear D. With 6 bases removed from V and 5 bases from J, the gap between germline ends came to 10 bases. Germline V gene sequence: CDR1 LGHDT, CDR2 YNNKEL (reference sequence). This CDR3 has 12 residues. The CDR3 nucleotides read TGTGCCAGCAGACGGACGGGATATGGCTACACCTTC. Its protein product is CASRRTGYGYTF.

The chain carries TRBV12-3 or TRBV12-4 and TRBJ1-2, with 7 bases identical to TRBD1. Germline trimming cut 6 bases from V and 7 bases from J; bases unmatched to any gene: 8. The CDR3 sequence is 13 residues long. This CDR3 is CASSGQVRGGYTF. Written as DNA, the CDR3 is TGTGCCAGCAGCGGACAGGTGCGGGGTGGCTACACCTTC.

The rearrangement links TRBV7-8 to TRBJ1-4, with D perhaps matching TRBD1 (6 bases). V lost 2 bases and J 0 bases, leaving 10 bases between the germline ends. Germline V CDR1 and CDR2: SGHVS, FQNEAQ. The CDR3 runs to 16 residues. DNA for the CDR3: TGTGCCAGCAGCTTACTCAGGGGTGCAACTAATGAAAAACTGTTTTTT. Encoded protein: CASSLLRGATNEKLFF.

The chain combines TRBV12-5 with TRBJ1-5, with 7 nucleotides matching TRBD1. Unmatched junction bases numbered 10, after V lost 7 bases and J lost 4 bases. Germline V CDR1 and CDR2: LGHNT, FRNRAP. This CDR3 has 15 residues. In DNA, the CDR3 is TGTGCTAGTGTCAATGACAGGGATCAGAATCAGCCCCAGCATTTT. This codes for CASVNDRDQNQPQHF.

This clone was counted a single time. This chain uses TRBV6-1 with TRBJ2-1; D may be TRBD2 (6 bases). V was clipped by 4 bases and J by 4 bases, with 17 bases between them. CDR3 size: 16 residues. CDR1 is MNHNS and CDR2 is SASEGT in the germline V gene. CDR3: CASSGSELAVYNEQFF. For the CDR3, the DNA is TGTGCCAGCAGTGGATCCGAACTAGCAGTATACAATGAGCAGTTCTTC.

The chain combines TRBV19 with TRBJ2-1; D might be TRBD1 (6 bases). Per the germline V gene, CDR1 is LNHDA and CDR2 is SQIVND (reference sequence). The CDR3 extends over 14 amino acids. Trimming took 5 bases from V and 9 from J, leaving 17 bases between them. CDR3 sequence (DNA): TGTGCCAGTAGTTGGACAGACGTTCCGGGTGAGCAGTTCTTC. Amino acids: CASSWTDVPGEQFF.

The chain couples TRBV19 to TRBJ1-1, with 9 bases identical to TRBD1. CDR3 length: 15 residues. Trimming cost V 3 bases and J 1 base; bases outside gene matches: 3. Per germline, CDR1 LNHDA and CDR2 SQIVND (reference sequence). In DNA form, the CDR3 reads TGTGCCAGTAGTATCGGGACAGGGAAGAACACTGAAGCTTTCTTT. This codes for CASSIGTGKNTEAFF.

The chain joins TRBV6-5 to TRBJ1-5; D gene uncertain. The CDR3 consists of 13 residues. Germline V gene data show CDR1 as MNHEY and CDR2 as SVGAGI. V lost 5 bases, J lost 4 bases, and 9 bases lay in between. CDR3 sequence: CASSLNFNQPQHF. CDR3 DNA sequence: TGTGCCAGCAGTCTCAACTTTAATCAGCCCCAGCATTTT.

By proportion, this clone is medium-sized (0.01 to 0.1%). The chain is built from TRBV27 and TRBJ1-2; perhaps TRBD1 as D (6 bases). Trimming stripped 4 bases from V and 0 bases from J, with 24 bases between. The CDR3 length is 19 residues. Looked up from germline, CDR1 is MNHEY and CDR2 is SMNVEV (reference sequence). Written as DNA, the CDR3 is TGTGCCAGCAGTTCCGGACCTGGGACACCGTTAGTTGCTAACTATGGCTACACCTTC. Protein: CASSSGPGTPLVANYGYTF.

CDR3 sequence reads: CASSESNRYNSPLHF. CDR3 sequence (DNA): TGTGCCAGCAGTGAATCCAACAGGTATAATTCACCCCTCCACTTT. V usage is TRBV6-1 and J usage is TRBJ1-6; tentatively, D is TRBD1 (5 bases). The CDR3 covers 15 residues. The germline V gene has CDR1 MNHNS and CDR2 SASEGT. V was pared by 2 bases and J by 4 bases, with 9 bases between.

V gene TRBV6-5 combines with J gene TRBJ1-5; TRBD1 aligns across 7 bases. Germline trimming cut 10 bases from V and 2 bases from J; bases unmatched to any gene: 11. The CDR3 totals 15 residues. From germline, CDR1 is MNHEY and CDR2 SVGAGI. The CDR3 DNA is TGTGCCACCTTGACAGGGTCGCATGGCAATCAGCCCCAGCATTTT. Translation gives CATLTGSHGNQPQHF.

The genes are TRBV21-1 and TRBJ1-1; the table assigns TRBD1, which was not confirmed against the DNA. TRBV21-1 is assigned pseudogene status. This CDR3 contains 16 residues. This CDR3 is CASSKKGGQMWTEAFF. CDR3 nucleotides: TGTGCCAGCAGCAAAAAAGGGGGACAAATGTGGACTGAAGCTTTCTTT.

The rearrangement uses TRBV4-1 and TRBJ2-5, with 9 bases identical to TRBD2. There are 13 residues in the CDR3. Trimming took 2 bases from V and 10 from J; bases not matched to a gene: 5. Germline CDR1 reads MGHRA; CDR2 reads YSYEKL. CDR3 sequence reads: CASSQIAGEVQYF. The CDR3 DNA reads as TGCGCCAGCAGCCAAATAGCGGGGGAGGTCCAGTACTTC.

The chain has TRBV5-1 and TRBJ2-2, with 8 positions matching TRBD1. The V and J ends lost 4 bases and 0 bases, in that order; junction bases with no gene match: 2. This CDR3 spans 15 amino acids. CDR1 and CDR2 (germline): SGHRS, YFSETQ. CDR3 DNA: TGCGCCAGCAGCCCGGGACAGGCGAACACCGGGGAGCTGTTTTTT. This codes for CASSPGQANTGELFF.

The V gene is TRBV7-9, the J gene TRBJ2-1, with 7 bases lining up with TRBD2. The V gene's germline CDR1 is SEHNR and CDR2 FQNEAQ (reference sequence). The V and J ends lost 1 base and 8 bases, in that order; junction bases with no gene match: 2. The CDR3 spans 13 residues. The DNA of the CDR3 is TGTGCCAGCAGCTTAGGCGGGGGAGATGAGCAGTTCTTC. Protein sequence: CASSLGGGDEQFF.

The V call is TRBV11-2, the J call TRBJ2-2; 10 bases align to TRBD2. Germline loops: CDR1 SGHAT, CDR2 FQNNGV. The ends lost 5 bases at V and 3 bases at J; junction bases unmatched: 3. The CDR3 has 15 amino acids. The CDR3 region is CASSAGLAYTGELFF. The CDR3 region has the DNA TGTGCCAGCAGCGCGGGACTAGCGTACACCGGGGAGCTGTTTTTT.

The rearrangement uses TRBV2 and TRBJ1-2; D call uncertain. The V and J ends lost 1 base and 6 bases respectively, with 9 bases between them. The CDR3 sequence is 13 residues long. In germline, CDR1 is SNHLY, CDR2 FYNNEI. CDR3 region: CASSEVVGHGYTF. Here the CDR3 DNA reads TGTGCCAGCAGTGAAGTGGTGGGCCATGGCTACACCTTC.

V gene TRBV18 combines with J gene TRBJ2-7; TRBD1 might be the D (5 bases). V was pared by 2 bases and J by 5 bases, with 16 bases between. Germline assignment: CDR1 KGHSH and CDR2 LQKENI. CDR3 size: 15 residues. CDR3 amino acids: CASSPGQGKVHEQYV. Written as DNA, the CDR3 is TGTGCCAGCTCACCAGGCCAGGGAAAGGTCCACGAGCAGTACGTC.